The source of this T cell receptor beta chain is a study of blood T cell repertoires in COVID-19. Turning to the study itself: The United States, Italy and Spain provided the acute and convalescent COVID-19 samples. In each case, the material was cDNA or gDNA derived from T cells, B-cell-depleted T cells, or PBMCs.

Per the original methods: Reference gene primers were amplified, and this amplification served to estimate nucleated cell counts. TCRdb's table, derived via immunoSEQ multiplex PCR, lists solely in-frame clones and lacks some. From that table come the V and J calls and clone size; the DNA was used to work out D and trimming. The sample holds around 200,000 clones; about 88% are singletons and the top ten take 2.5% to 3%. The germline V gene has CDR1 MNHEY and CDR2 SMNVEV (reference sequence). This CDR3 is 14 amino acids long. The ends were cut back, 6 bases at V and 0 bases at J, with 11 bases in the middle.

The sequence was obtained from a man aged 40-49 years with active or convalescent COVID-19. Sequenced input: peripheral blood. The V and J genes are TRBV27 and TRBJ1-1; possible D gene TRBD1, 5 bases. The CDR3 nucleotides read TGTGCCAGCAGCAGACAGTTGATGAACACTGAAGCTTTCTTT. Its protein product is CASSRQLMNTEAFF.